Each of the 13 T cell receptor beta chains below was sequenced from the same sample in a study of molecular identifiers for immune sequencing clone quantification. MiXCR was run by TCRdb on the PCR reads, yielding one entry per CDR3 protein. The repertoire holds about 640,000 distinct CDR3 sequences, about 20% seen once, with roughly 0.85% in the top ten. Sequenced input: naive CD8+ T cells from blood, with Jurkat cell RNA spiked in. Described subset: FACS-sorted CD8+CD4-CCR7+CD45RA+ naive T cells. The receptors were sampled from a human donor in good health. Some libraries in this study had Jurkat cell RNA spiked in.

This clonotype has a count of ten or more. The gene calls are TRBV4-1 and TRBJ2-7; 9 nucleotides line up with TRBD1. V dropped 5 bases and J dropped 1; count of bases not matched to a gene: 6. This CDR3 has 15 amino acids. The germline V gene has CDR1 MGHRA and CDR2 YSYEKL. The CDR3 is CASSAAGTGSYEQYF. The CDR3 nucleotides are TGCGCCAGCAGCGCGGCCGGGACAGGGTCCTACGAGCAGTACTTC.

Regarding this clonotype: A much more abundant neighbour one base away suggests this may be a read error. V gene TRBV7-9 combines with J gene TRBJ2-5, with 8 positions matching TRBD1. CDR1 and CDR2 (germline): SEHNR, FQNEAQ (reference sequence). V shed 8 bases and J 2 bases; nucleotides not matched to a gene: 7. This CDR3 is 14 amino acids long. The CDR3 spells CASSGQEKQETQYF. Written as DNA, the CDR3 is TGTGCCAGCTCGGGACAGGAGAAACAAGAGACCCAGTACTTC.

This sequence joins TRBV7-9 and TRBJ2-7, with a tentative D call TRBD2 (6 bases). Trimming took 1 base from V and 9 from J, leaving 16 bases between them. CDR3 size: 14 residues. The germline gives CDR1 SEHNR, CDR2 FQNEAQ (reference sequence). The CDR3 here is CASSLGLGGEGQYF. The CDR3 bases are TGTGCCAGCAGCTTAGGATTGGGGGGAGAGGGGCAGTACTTC.

This clonotype was detected a few times. This may be a read error: a much more frequent sequence differs by one nucleotide. The chain is built from TRBV5-1 and TRBJ2-7; a possible D gene is TRBD2 (7 bases). Germline CDR1 SGHRS, CDR2 YFSETQ. Trimming took off 0 bases at V and 6 bases at J, with 13 bases between the two ends. The CDR3 spans 14 residues. DNA of the CDR3: TGCGCCAGCAGCTTGGAGCCGGGGGGCTGCGAGCAGTACTTC. Protein: CASSLEPGGCEQYF.

This clonotype occurred many times. The chain uses TRBV4-3 and TRBJ2-1, with 8 bases fitting TRBD2. The V gene end was trimmed by 2 bases and the J gene end by 2 bases; junction bases not matched to a gene: 11. CDR1 and CDR2 (germline): LGHNA, YSLEER. This CDR3 spans 18 amino acids. The DNA for the CDR3 is TGCGCCAGCAGCCAAAGCGCGGGGGGACACGCGACCTACAATGAGCAGTTCTTC. Protein sequence: CASSQSAGGHATYNEQFF.

This clonotype was counted at least ten times. The gene calls are TRBV5-5 and TRBJ1-5; 12 bases agree with TRBD1. CDR1 and CDR2 (germline): SGHKS, YYEKEE (reference sequence). The CDR3 is made up of 15 amino acids. Trimming removed 4 bases from V and 4 bases from J; junction bases left unmatched: 3. Written as DNA, the CDR3 is TGTGCCAGCAGCGTGGGACAGGGGGCGAATCAGCCCCAGCATTTT. Translation: CASSVGQGANQPQHF.

This clonotype was recorded at least ten times. The chain uses TRBV6-2 or TRBV6-3 and TRBJ2-3, with D tentatively TRBD1 (5 bases). CDR3 size: 15 residues. Germline CDR1 is MNHEY and CDR2 is SVGEGT. The V gene lost 2 bases and the J gene lost 0 bases, with 9 bases spanning the gap. CDR3 nucleotides: TGTGCCAGCAGTTACAGGGGCTACAGCACAGATACGCAGTATTTT. It encodes CASSYRGYSTDTQYF.

The J gene is TRBJ2-2, the V gene TRBV2; 7 bases map to TRBD1. Looked up from germline, CDR1 is SNHLY and CDR2 is FYNNEI. The trim removed 6 bases at V and 0 bases at J, leaving 7 bases unmatched. CDR3 length: 16 amino acids. CDR3 in amino acids: CASRGTAPANTGELFF. CDR3 bases: TGTGCCAGCAGGGGGACAGCCCCAGCGAACACCGGGGAGCTGTTTTTT.

Ten or more counts support this clonotype. The chain joins TRBV24-1 to TRBJ2-2; TRBD2 might be the D (6 bases). The CDR3 sequence is 15 residues long. CDR1 and CDR2 from the germline V gene are KGHDR and SFDVKD. The V gene lost 4 bases and the J gene lost 5 bases, with 13 bases spanning the gap. In DNA form, the CDR3 reads TGTGCCACCAGTGACCGGTCTAGCGCGACCGGGGAGCTGTTTTTT. The encoded protein is CATSDRSSATGELFF.

As to this clonotype: One base away lies a much larger clone, so this may be a sequencing read error. This rearrangement joins TRBV11-2 to TRBJ1-1; 7 bases line up with TRBD1. The CDR3 is 16 amino acids. Trimming removed 2 bases from V and 4 bases from J; junction bases left unmatched: 10. Germline loops: CDR1 SGHAT, CDR2 FQNNGV. CDR3 nucleotides: TGTGCCAGCAGCTTACTCCCAGGGGGGTTGGTCACTGAAGCTTTCTTT. Translation gives CASSLLPGGLVTEAFF.

This sequence joins TRBV19 and TRBJ2-5; weak D call: TRBD2 (5 bases). Germline CDR1 LNHDA, CDR2 SQIVND (reference sequence). Deletions cut 4 bases from V and 4 bases from J, with 13 bases between. The CDR3 is 14 residues long. This CDR3 is CASSTNGISETQYF. The CDR3 nucleotides read TGTGCCAGTAGTACCAACGGGATCTCAGAGACCCAGTACTTC.

This clonotype was counted ten times or more. This chain uses TRBV3-1 with TRBJ1-5; 7 nucleotides agree with TRBD1. The CDR3 sequence is 15 residues long. V dropped 2 bases and J dropped 4; count of bases not matched to a gene: 5. CDR1 and CDR2 (germline): LGHDT, YNNKEL (reference sequence). The CDR3 DNA reads TGTGCCAGCAGCCAAACCCAGGGGGGGAATCAGCCCCAGCATTTT. Its translation: CASSQTQGGNQPQHF.

This clonotype was detected a few times. This chain links TRBV28 with TRBJ2-1; TRBD2 matches 8 bases. CDR3 length equals 14 residues. Germline CDR1 MDHEN, CDR2 SYDVKM. V shed 5 bases, J shed 7 bases, and the junction held 7 bases outside the gene matches. The CDR3 sequence: CASSRFRGGNEQFF. CDR3 bases: TGTGCCAGCAGTAGGTTTCGCGGGGGGAATGAGCAGTTCTTC.